One T cell receptor beta chain is described in this entry. What it binds is unknown. Other DNA sequences in the same sample also yield this CDR3. This record belongs to a study of cytomegalovirus exposure and HLA in healthy donors. Findings of the study overall: A few CMV-associated chains were confirmed in vitro to be specific for CMV antigens. The authors later found TCR association rates varying by HLA locus, with DRB1 most and HLA-C fewest. Compared with the roughly 700-donor mean, an Asian-associated ancestry cluster reportedly had fewer N-insertions, according to a later analysis. Only CMV serostatus was available as immune exposure information.

Per the germline V gene, CDR1 is MDHEN and CDR2 is SYDVKM. V lost 5 bases, J lost 0 bases, and 8 bases lay in between. The CDR3 has 13 residues. In the PCR, 60 Vbeta and 13 Jbeta primers were used. Data came from immunoSEQ multiplex PCR; TCRdb stores just in-frame clones and leaves some out. The sample includes around 120,000 clones, 60% to 85% of them seen just once. This receptor was taken from a woman aged 40 to 55 in good health and CMV-seronegative. The chain couples TRBV28 to TRBJ2-7; a possible D gene is TRBD2 (6 bases). The source material was PBMCs. CDR3 amino acids: CASSVGGSYEQYF. The DNA for the CDR3 is TGTGCCAGCAGTGTCGGGGGCTCCTACGAGCAGTACTTC.